The next 27 T cell receptor beta chains were all read from a single sample in a study of T cell responses to AZD1222 COVID-19 vaccine. The data were produced by immunoSEQ multiplex PCR, yet TCRdb's version contains in-frame clones alone and is incomplete. The table has fewer than 200,000 clones, approximately 86% seen once. Sequenced material: peripheral blood, taken on day 0 of AZD1222 vaccination. These receptors originate from an adult in good health.

The CDR3 reads CASSIPTGGNSNQPQHF. The CDR3 nucleotides are TGTGCCAGTAGTATCCCGACAGGGGGAAATAGCAATCAGCCCCAGCATTTT. The chain employs TRBV19 and TRBJ1-5; 9 bases match TRBD1. Germline CDR1 LNHDA, CDR2 SQIVND (reference sequence). V shed 3 bases and J 0 bases; nucleotides not matched to a gene: 6. The CDR3 contains 17 residues.

This sequence joins TRBV4-3 and TRBJ1-2, with 10 bases matching TRBD1. V lost 0 bases to trimming and J lost 7 bases; unmatched junction nucleotides: 11. This CDR3 is built from 17 residues. Germline loops: CDR1 LGHNA, CDR2 YSLEER. The DNA of the CDR3 is TGCGCCAGCAGCCAAGATGCGAGGTGGGGACAGGGGTCTGGCTACACCTTC. It codes for CASSQDARWGQGSGYTF.

The chain combines TRBV2 with TRBJ2-7, with TRBD2 matching over 8 bases. The CDR3 contains 14 residues. V lost 4 bases to trimming and J lost 4 bases; unmatched junction nucleotides: 6. Germline V CDR1 and CDR2: SNHLY, FYNNEI. Here the CDR3 DNA reads TGTGCCAGCAGTGGAGGGACGGGGGGGTACGAGCAGTACTTC. Translating it yields CASSGGTGGYEQYF.

V is TRBV11-3 and J is TRBJ1-1; 10 nucleotides line up with TRBD1. The J segment lost 0 bases and the V segment lost 0 bases, leaving 7 bases of the junction unmatched. Germline V CDR1 and CDR2: SGHNT, YENEEA. The CDR3 runs 18 residues. This chain's CDR3 is CASSLDPTGGGLNTEAFF. Here the CDR3 DNA reads TGTGCCAGCAGCTTAGATCCGACAGGGGGCGGGTTGAACACTGAAGCTTTCTTT.

The gene calls are TRBV6-5 and TRBJ2-1, with 7 bases fitting TRBD2. V was clipped by 0 bases and J by 7 bases; unmatched bases: 3. Germline V gene sequence: CDR1 MNHEY, CDR2 SVGAGI. This CDR3 has 14 residues. The CDR3 bases are TGTGCCAGCAGTTACTCATCCGGGGGGAATGAGCAGTTCTTC. This encodes CASSYSSGGNEQFF.

The chain joins TRBV10-2 to TRBJ1-6, with TRBD1 matching over 7 bases. CDR3 length: 14 amino acids. Germline V gene lookup returns CDR1 WSHSY and CDR2 SAAADI. With V trimmed by 6 bases and J by 6 bases, 5 bases remained unmatched. For the CDR3, the DNA is TGCGCCAGCAGACCGGGACAGCCTAATTCACCCCTCCACTTT. Its protein is CASRPGQPNSPLHF.

This chain uses TRBV10-2 with TRBJ1-2; 8 bases agree with TRBD1. Germline CDR1 WSHSY, CDR2 SAAADI. This CDR3 region has 14 residues. V dropped 6 bases and J dropped 7; count of bases not matched to a gene: 10. In nucleotides, the CDR3 is TGCGCCAGCAGCGACAGGGGTTATAGGGGTGGCTACACCTTC. Translated: CASSDRGYRGGYTF.

The DNA for the CDR3 is TGTGCCAGCCAGGGATCCGGGAGGCAGTATTTT. Translation: CASQGSGRQYF. This chain links TRBV7-6 with TRBJ2-3; D is possibly TRBD2 (6 bases). Per the germline V gene, CDR1 is SGHVS and CDR2 is FNYEAQ. This CDR3 has 11 amino acids. V was cut by 8 bases and J by 11 bases, with 14 bases left in between.

The chain recombines TRBV28 with TRBJ2-7; 8 bases match TRBD2. The V segment lost 7 bases and the J segment 4 bases; nucleotides outside the gene matches: 6. This CDR3 has 13 amino acids. Germline V gene sequence: CDR1 MDHEN, CDR2 SYDVKM. CDR3 in amino acids: CASNGGVQYEQYF. CDR3 DNA sequence: TGTGCCAGCAACGGGGGGGTACAATACGAGCAGTACTTC.

This clone appeared a single time. The chain recombines TRBV5-1 with TRBJ1-1; D is perhaps TRBD1 (5 bases). Trimming cost V 0 bases and J 1 base, with 13 bases left between them. Germline V gives CDR1 SGHRS, CDR2 YFSETQ. The CDR3 length is 16 residues. Written as DNA, the CDR3 is TGCGCCAGCAGCTTGGGGATGACAGCAGCGAACACTGAAGCTTTCTTT. It translates to CASSLGMTAANTEAFF. The entire variable domain, with the rest obtained from reference TRBV5-1 and TRBJ1-1, is as follows: KAGVTQTPRYLIKTRGQQVTLSCSPISGHRSVSWYQQTPGQGLQFLFEYFSETQRNKGNFPGRFSGRQFSNSRSEMNVSTLELGDSALYLCASSLGMTAANTEAFFGQGTRLTVV.

The chain links TRBV3-1 (or the pseudogene TRBV3-2) to TRBJ1-2; TRBD1 matches 7 bases. The CDR3 spans 16 residues. J gave up 0 bases and V 4 bases, and 8 bases lay outside the gene matches. Germline V gene data show CDR1 as LGHDT and CDR2 as YNNKEL (reference sequence). The CDR3 DNA sequence: TGTGCCAGCAGCCGCCGGGACAGATATTCTAACTATGGCTACACCTTC. Translated: CASSRRDRYSNYGYTF.

V is TRBV7-6 and J is TRBJ1-2; weak D call: TRBD1 (6 bases). V was pared by 6 bases and J by 3 bases, with 17 bases between. This CDR3 has 15 amino acids. CDR1 and CDR2 from the germline V gene are SGHVS and FNYEAQ. CDR3 sequence (DNA): TGTGCCAGCAGTCTGTTACTGGGGGGCGACTATGGCTACACCTTC. Translating it yields CASSLLLGGDYGYTF.

This clone was seen a few times. The rearrangement joins TRBV30 to TRBJ2-6, with a possible D match to TRBD2 (7 bases). This CDR3 has 16 residues. V lost 2 bases, J lost 4 bases, and 15 bases lay in between. Germline CDR1 and CDR2: GTSNPN and SVGIG (reference sequence). The CDR3: CAWSPLGGHGANVLTF. CDR3 sequence (DNA): TGTGCCTGGAGTCCCCTCGGGGGGCACGGGGCCAACGTCCTGACTTTC.

V gene TRBV9 combines with J gene TRBJ2-5; 8 positions agree with TRBD2. This CDR3 comprises 15 residues. V was pared by 2 bases and J by 5 bases, with 8 bases of the junction left unmatched. Germline loops: CDR1 SGDLS, CDR2 YYNGEE. The CDR3 loop reads CASSVSGRALETQYF. In nucleotides, the CDR3 is TGTGCCAGCAGCGTTTCCGGGAGGGCCCTTGAGACCCAGTACTTC.

This rearrangement joins TRBV7-2 to TRBJ1-2; D gene uncertain. V was cut by 2 bases and J by 9 bases, with 13 bases left in between. The CDR3 is 13 residues long. The germline V gene has CDR1 SGHTA and CDR2 FQGNSA. The CDR3 loop reads CASSLRQEPRYTF. The CDR3 bases are TGTGCCAGCAGCTTACGGCAGGAACCCCGCTACACCTTC.

The rearrangement uses TRBV5-4 and TRBJ2-7; D gene ambiguous. The CDR3 covers 12 residues. The V end was cut by 3 bases, the J end by 2 bases, with 6 bases between. The germline V gene has CDR1 SGHNT and CDR2 YYREEE (reference sequence). The CDR3 reads CASSSVTYEQYF. CDR3 in DNA: TGTGCCAGCAGCTCCGTAACCTACGAGCAGTACTTC.

This chain connects TRBV6-1 to TRBJ2-5, with D unresolved. This CDR3 is built from 13 residues. V gave up 2 bases and J gave up 2 bases, with 6 bases separating them. Germline V gene data show CDR1 as MNHNS and CDR2 as SASEGT. CDR3 in DNA: TGTGCCAGCAGTGAACACCAACAAGAGACCCAGTACTTC. Translating it yields CASSEHQQETQYF.

This chain uses TRBV2 with TRBJ1-6, with TRBD1 matching 10 bases. Germline lookup yields CDR1 SNHLY and CDR2 FYNNEI. Trimming took 5 bases from V and 5 from J; bases not matched to a gene: 3. CDR3 length: 15 amino acids. The CDR3 region is CASSRDRGHNSPLHF. CDR3 DNA: TGTGCCAGCAGTAGGGACAGGGGTCATAATTCACCCCTCCACTTT. Based on the CDR3 plus reference TRBV2 and TRBJ1-6, the full variable domain is EPEVTQTPSHQVTQMGQEVILRCVPISNHLYFYWYRQILGQKVEFLVSFYNNEISEKSEIFDDQFSVERPDGSNFTLKIRSTKLEDSAMYFCASSRDRGHNSPLHFGNGTRLTVT.

This rearrangement joins TRBV12-5 to TRBJ2-2, with 9 bases that match TRBD2. CDR1 and CDR2 from the germline V gene are LGHNT and FRNRAP. V lost 3 bases, J lost 5 bases, and 13 bases stayed unmatched. The length of the CDR3 is 18 residues. The CDR3 reads CASGLCPQRAGGTGELFF. The CDR3 nucleotides read TGTGCTAGTGGTTTATGCCCCCAGAGGGCGGGAGGGACCGGGGAGCTGTTTTTT.

The chain couples TRBV28 to TRBJ1-6; D uncertain. This CDR3 has 15 amino acids. The V gene's germline CDR1 is MDHEN and CDR2 SYDVKM. Trimming left V 7 bases short and J 4 bases short, with 14 bases between. The CDR3 reads CASTSARHYNSPLHF. The CDR3 nucleotides read TGTGCCAGCACCTCAGCGAGGCATTATAATTCACCCCTCCACTTT. Looking up the rest from reference TRBV28 and TRBJ1-6 gives the full variable domain: DVKVTQSSRYLVKRTGEKVFLECVQDMDHENMFWYRQDPGLGLRLIYFSYDVKMKEKGDIPEGYSVSREKKERFSLILESASTNQTSMYLCASTSARHYNSPLHFGNGTRLTVT.

This clone showed up just once. The CDR3 nucleotides read TGTGCCAGCAGTTTAACGATCCCCACAGATACGCAGTATTTT. Translated: CASSLTIPTDTQYF. The chain is built from TRBV27 and TRBJ2-3, with D hard to call. Germline CDR1 reads MNHEY; CDR2 reads SMNVEV (reference sequence). Trimming left V 2 bases short and J 2 bases short, with 8 bases between. The CDR3 has 14 residues.

The chain links TRBV6-5 to TRBJ1-3; D not certain. The V and J ends lost 5 bases and 0 bases respectively, with 11 bases between them. The CDR3 is made up of 15 amino acids. From germline, CDR1 is MNHEY and CDR2 SVGAGI. CDR3 coding DNA: TGTGCCAGCAGTCGGACGGTCGACTCTGGAAACACCATATATTTT. Protein sequence: CASSRTVDSGNTIYF.

DNA for the CDR3: TGTGCCAGCAGTCCGCGGCGAGAAATCCACGAGCAGTACTTC. Residues: CASSPRREIHEQYF. This chain links TRBV6-6 with TRBJ2-7; D gene unclear. Germline V gene sequence: CDR1 MNHNY, CDR2 SVGAGI (reference sequence). The CDR3 has 14 residues. V lost 5 bases to trimming and J lost 5 bases, with 16 bases between them.

This chain joins TRBV5-1 and TRBJ2-7; D tentatively fits TRBD1 or TRBD2 (7 bases each). The CDR3 length is 14 residues. Trimming removed 0 bases at V and 6 bases at J, with 13 bases between. The germline CDR1 and CDR2 sequences are SGHRS and YFSETQ. CDR3 residues: CASSLETGRGEQYF. DNA of the CDR3: TGCGCCAGCAGCTTGGAGACAGGGAGGGGCGAGCAGTACTTC.

The V call is TRBV12-5, the J call TRBJ2-5; no firm D call. CDR1 and CDR2 (germline): LGHNT, FRNRAP. Trimming cost V 2 bases and J 5 bases, with 9 bases left between them. The CDR3 consists of 13 residues. The DNA of the CDR3 is TGTGCTAGTGGTTTGTCCCGGCGGGAGACCCAGTACTTC. This codes for CASGLSRRETQYF. Full variable domain (outside the CDR3, taken from reference TRBV12-5 and TRBJ2-5): DARVTQTPRHKVTEMGQEVTMRCQPILGHNTVFWYRQTMMQGLELLAYFRNRAPLDDSGMPKDRFSAEMPDATLATLKIQPSEPRDSAVYFCASGLSRRETQYFGPGTRLLVL.

This chain connects TRBV20-1 to TRBJ1-2, with 8 bases aligning to TRBD1. Germline V gene data show CDR1 as DFQATT and CDR2 as SNEGSKA (reference sequence). Trimming cost V 3 bases and J 11 bases; bases outside gene matches: 5. The CDR3 has 11 amino acids. The CDR3 coding sequence is TGCAGTGCTAGGGGACAGGCAAGTTACACCTTC. Protein product: CSARGQASYTF.

V and J are TRBV30 and TRBJ2-7; 10 bases are a match to TRBD2. CDR1 GTSNPN and CDR2 SVGIG come from the germline V gene (reference sequence). This CDR3 spans 15 amino acids. V gave up 5 bases and J gave up 6 bases; unmatched junction bases: 13. CDR3 nucleotides: TGTGCCTGGGGGGATGGTAGCGGGGGGACCCGCGAGCAGTACTTC. Translated: CAWGDGSGGTREQYF.